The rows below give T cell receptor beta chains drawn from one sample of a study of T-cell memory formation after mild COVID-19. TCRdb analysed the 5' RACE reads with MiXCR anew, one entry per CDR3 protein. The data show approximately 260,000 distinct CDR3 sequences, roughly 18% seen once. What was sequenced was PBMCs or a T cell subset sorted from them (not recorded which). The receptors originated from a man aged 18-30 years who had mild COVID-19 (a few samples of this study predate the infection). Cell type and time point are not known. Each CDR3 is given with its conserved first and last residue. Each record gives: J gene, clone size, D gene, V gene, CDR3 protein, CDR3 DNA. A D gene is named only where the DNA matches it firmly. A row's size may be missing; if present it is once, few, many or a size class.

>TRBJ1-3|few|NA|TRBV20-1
CSAPDRPSGNTIYF
TGCAGTGCGCCAGACAGGCCCTCTGGAAACACCATATATTTT
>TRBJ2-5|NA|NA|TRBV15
CATSRDALQQETQYF
TGTGCCACCAGCAGAGACGCACTACAGCAAGAGACCCAGTACTTC
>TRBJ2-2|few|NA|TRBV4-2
CASSQEPGNTGELFF
TGTGCCAGCAGCCAAGAGCCAGGGAACACCGGGGAGCTGTTTTTT
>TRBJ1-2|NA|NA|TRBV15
CATSTGQGSGGYTF
TGTGCCACCAGCACGGGGCAGGGCTCTGGGGGCTACACCTTC
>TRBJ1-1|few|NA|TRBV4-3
CASSQIRGVEAFF
TGCGCCAGCAGCCAGATTAGGGGCGTTGAAGCTTTCTTT
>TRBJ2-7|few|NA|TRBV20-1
CSASPRGREYEQYF
TGCAGTGCTAGCCCTCGGGGCAGGGAATACGAGCAGTACTTC
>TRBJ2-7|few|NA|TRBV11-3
CASSSSRGDYEQYF
TGTGCCAGCAGTTCCTCCCGGGGAGACTACGAGCAGTACTTC
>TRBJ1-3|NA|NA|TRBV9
CASSETLGGGFSGNTIYF
TGTGCCAGCAGCGAGACCCTAGGGGGTGGCTTCTCTGGAAACACCATATATTTT
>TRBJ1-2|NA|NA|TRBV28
CASSLRNYGYTF
TGTGCCAGCAGTTTACGGAACTATGGCTACACCTTC
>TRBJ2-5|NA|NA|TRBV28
CASSSTRDSTPRETQYF
TGTGCCAGCAGTTCTACTCGGGACTCCACTCCGAGAGAGACCCAGTACTTC
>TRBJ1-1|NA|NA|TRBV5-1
CASSLGFQGPTEAFF
TGCGCCAGCAGCTTGGGATTTCAGGGTCCCACTGAAGCTTTCTTT
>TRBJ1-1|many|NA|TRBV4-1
CASSHRGKTAEDTEAFF
TGCGCCAGCAGCCACCGGGGGAAGACGGCAGAGGACACTGAAGCTTTCTTT
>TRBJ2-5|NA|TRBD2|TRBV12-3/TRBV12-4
CASSPPVAGAQETQYF
TGTGCCAGCAGTCCCCCGGTAGCGGGGGCACAAGAGACCCAGTACTTC
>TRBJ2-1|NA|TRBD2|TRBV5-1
CASSTLGGGPPSEQFF
TGCGCCAGCAGTACCCTGGGCGGGGGACCCCCCAGTGAGCAGTTCTTC
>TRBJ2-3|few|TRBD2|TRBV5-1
CASSLAVSGLDTDTQYF
TGCGCCAGCAGCTTGGCCGTTAGCGGGTTAGACACAGATACGCAGTATTTT
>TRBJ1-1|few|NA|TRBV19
CASSIGTANTEAFF
TGTGCCAGTAGTATCGGTACCGCGAACACTGAAGCTTTCTTT
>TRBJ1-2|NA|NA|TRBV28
CASSSTPVGLYGYTF
TGTGCCAGCAGTTCCACCCCCGTGGGCCTCTATGGCTACACCTTC
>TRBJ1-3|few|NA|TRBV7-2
CASSPRQSSGNTIYF
TGTGCCAGCAGCCCTAGACAGAGCTCTGGAAACACCATATATTTT
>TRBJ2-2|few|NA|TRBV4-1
CASSQEGRMNTGELFF
TGCGCCAGCAGCCAAGAGGGCAGGATGAACACCGGGGAGCTGTTTTTT
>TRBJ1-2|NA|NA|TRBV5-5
CASSLNNGYTF
TGTGCCAGCAGCTTGAATAATGGCTACACCTTC
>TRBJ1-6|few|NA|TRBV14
CASSHYPVGSPLHF
TGTGCCAGCAGCCACTACCCTGTTGGGTCACCCCTCCACTTT
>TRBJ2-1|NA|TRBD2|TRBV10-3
CAISASGGDNEQFF
TGTGCCATCAGTGCCAGCGGGGGGGATAATGAGCAGTTCTTC
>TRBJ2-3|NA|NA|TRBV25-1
CASSQRTVGEGADTQYF
TGTGCCAGCAGTCAGAGGACCGTAGGGGAAGGAGCAGATACGCAGTATTTT
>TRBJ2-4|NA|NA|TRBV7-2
CASSPRQSKNIQYF
TGTGCCAGCAGCCCAAGACAGTCCAAAAACATTCAGTACTTC
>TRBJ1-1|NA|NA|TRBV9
CASSVGATAEAFF
TGTGCCAGCAGCGTAGGAGCTACCGCTGAAGCTTTCTTT
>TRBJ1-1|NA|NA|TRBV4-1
CASSPTIEGTEAFF
TGCGCCAGCAGCCCAACTATCGAGGGGACTGAAGCTTTCTTT
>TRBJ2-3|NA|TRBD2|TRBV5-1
CASSTGTSGGADTQYF
TGCGCCAGCAGCACAGGGACTAGCGGGGGGGCAGATACGCAGTATTTT